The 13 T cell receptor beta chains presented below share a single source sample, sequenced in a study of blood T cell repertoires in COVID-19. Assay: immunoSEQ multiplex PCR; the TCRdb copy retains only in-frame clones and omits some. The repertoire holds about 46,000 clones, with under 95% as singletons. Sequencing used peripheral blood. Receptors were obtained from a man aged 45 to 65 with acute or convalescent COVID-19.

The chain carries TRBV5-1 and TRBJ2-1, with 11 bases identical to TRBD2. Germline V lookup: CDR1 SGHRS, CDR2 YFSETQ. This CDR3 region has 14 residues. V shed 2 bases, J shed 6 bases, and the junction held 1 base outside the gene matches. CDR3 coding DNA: TGCGCCAGCAGCTTCCTAGCGGGGGGCAATGAGCAGTTCTTC. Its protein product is CASSFLAGGNEQFF.

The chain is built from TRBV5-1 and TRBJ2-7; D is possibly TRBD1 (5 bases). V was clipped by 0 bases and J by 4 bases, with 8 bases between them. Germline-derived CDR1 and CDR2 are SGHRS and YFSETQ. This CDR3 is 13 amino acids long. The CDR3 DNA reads TGCGCCAGCAGCTTGGGACAGAATTACGAGCAGTACTTC. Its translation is CASSLGQNYEQYF.

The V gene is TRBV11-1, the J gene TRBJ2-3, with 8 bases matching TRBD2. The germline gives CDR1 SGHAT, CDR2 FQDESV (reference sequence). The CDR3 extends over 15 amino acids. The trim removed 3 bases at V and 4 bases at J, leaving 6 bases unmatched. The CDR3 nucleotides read TGTGCCAGCAGCTTCGGGGGGGCGGGACCAGATACGCAGTATTTT. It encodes CASSFGGAGPDTQYF.

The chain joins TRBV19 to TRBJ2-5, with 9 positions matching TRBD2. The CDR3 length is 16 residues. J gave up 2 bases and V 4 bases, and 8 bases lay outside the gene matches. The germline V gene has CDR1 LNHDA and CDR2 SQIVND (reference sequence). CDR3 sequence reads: CASSRGVAGEQETQYF. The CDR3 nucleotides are TGTGCCAGTAGTAGGGGCGTAGCGGGGGAACAAGAGACCCAGTACTTC.

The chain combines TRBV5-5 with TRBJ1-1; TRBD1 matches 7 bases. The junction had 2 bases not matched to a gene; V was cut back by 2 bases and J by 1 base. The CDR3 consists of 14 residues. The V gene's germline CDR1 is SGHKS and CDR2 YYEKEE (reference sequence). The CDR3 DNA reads TGTGCCAGCAGCTTTCGGACAGGGAACACTGAAGCTTTCTTT. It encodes CASSFRTGNTEAFF.

CDR3 nucleotide sequence: TGTGCCAGCAGCTTTGTGACTAGCTTTGAGCAGTTCTTC. It yields the protein CASSFVTSFEQFF. The chain carries TRBV7-2 and TRBJ2-1; 7 positions match TRBD2. Germline CDR1 SGHTA, CDR2 FQGNSA. V gave up 3 bases and J gave up 9 bases; unmatched junction bases: 5. There are 13 residues in the CDR3.

CDR3 nucleotides: TGTGCCAGCAGCCCCTTAGCGGGGGGCCTCGGGGAGACCCAGTACTTC. Protein product: CASSPLAGGLGETQYF. The chain links TRBV3-1 (or the pseudogene TRBV3-2) to TRBJ2-5, with 10 bases that match TRBD2. The V gene end was trimmed by 4 bases and the J gene end by 5 bases; junction bases not matched to a gene: 10. This CDR3 spans 16 amino acids. Looked up from germline, CDR1 is LGHDT and CDR2 is YNNKEL (reference sequence).

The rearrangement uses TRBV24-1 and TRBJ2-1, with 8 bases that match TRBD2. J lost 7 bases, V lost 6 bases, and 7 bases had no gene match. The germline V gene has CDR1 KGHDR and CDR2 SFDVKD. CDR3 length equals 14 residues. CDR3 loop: CATSYRRGANEQFF. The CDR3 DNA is TGTGCCACCAGTTACAGGCGGGGGGCGAATGAGCAGTTCTTC.

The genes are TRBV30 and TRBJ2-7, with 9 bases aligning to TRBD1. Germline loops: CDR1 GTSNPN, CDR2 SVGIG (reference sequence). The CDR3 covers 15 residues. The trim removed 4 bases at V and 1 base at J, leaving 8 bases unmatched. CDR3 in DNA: TGTGCCTGGAACCCCCGGGACAGGGTGTCCTACGAGCAGTACTTC. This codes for CAWNPRDRVSYEQYF.

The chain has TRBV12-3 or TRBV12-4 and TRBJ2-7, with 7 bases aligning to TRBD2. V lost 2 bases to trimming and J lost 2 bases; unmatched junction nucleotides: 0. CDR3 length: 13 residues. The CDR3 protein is CASSLSGAYEQYF. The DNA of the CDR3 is TGTGCCAGCAGTTTAAGCGGGGCCTACGAGCAGTACTTC.

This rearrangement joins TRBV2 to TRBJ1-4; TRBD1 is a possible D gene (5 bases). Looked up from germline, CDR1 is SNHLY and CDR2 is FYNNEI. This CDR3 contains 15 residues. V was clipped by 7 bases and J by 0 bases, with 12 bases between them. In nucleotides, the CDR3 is TGTGCCAGCATATCAGGGCTTACAACTAATGAAAAACTGTTTTTT. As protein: CASISGLTTNEKLFF. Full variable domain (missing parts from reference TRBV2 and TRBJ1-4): EPEVTQTPSHQVTQMGQEVILRCVPISNHLYFYWYRQILGQKVEFLVSFYNNEISEKSEIFDDQFSVERPDGSNFTLKIRSTKLEDSAMYFCASISGLTTNEKLFFGSGTQLSVL.

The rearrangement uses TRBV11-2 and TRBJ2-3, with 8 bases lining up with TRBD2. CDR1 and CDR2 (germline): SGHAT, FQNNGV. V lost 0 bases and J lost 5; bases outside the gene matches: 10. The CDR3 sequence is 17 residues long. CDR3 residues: CASSLEGASGGLDTQYF. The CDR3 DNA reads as TGTGCCAGCAGCTTAGAAGGAGCGAGCGGGGGACTAGATACGCAGTATTTT.

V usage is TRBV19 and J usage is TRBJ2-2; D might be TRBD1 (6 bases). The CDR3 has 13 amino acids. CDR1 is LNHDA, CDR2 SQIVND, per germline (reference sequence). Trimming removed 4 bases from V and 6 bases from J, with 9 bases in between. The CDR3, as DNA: TGTGCCAGTAGTAAGACAGGATCCGGGGAGCTGTTTTTT. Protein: CASSKTGSGELFF.